Below are 18 T cell receptor beta chains sequenced from a single sample in a study of patients and donors after allogeneic stem cell transplantation (dated by TCRdb to 2020 to 2021). The library was made by RT-PCR. TCRdb shows the sequencer as NextSeq 550. TCRdb took the public reads, trimmed them with fastp at Q25, ran MiXCR for clone calling and kept in-frame beta chains. Merged by CDR3 protein, the rows form single entries marked with the most common genes and DNA. The sample yields about 150,000 distinct CDR3 sequences; 30% to 45% were counted once. Together, the top ten hold 50% of the sample. Sequenced: blood, either unsorted or a sorted T cell fraction (not recorded which). The receptors stem from a human donor who was either an allogeneic HSCT recipient or a stem cell or donor lymphocyte infusion donor (not recorded which). It is not recorded whose cells these are; they may come from a transplant donor.

This clonotype was counted a few times. The rearrangement joins TRBV12-3 or TRBV12-4 to TRBJ1-6; D uncertain. The ends were cut back, 1 base at V and 10 bases at J, with 17 bases in the middle. CDR3 length equals 16 residues. This CDR3 reads CASSLGMMEWASPLHF. The DNA of the CDR3 is TGTGCCAGCAGTTTAGGGATGATGGAGTGGGCCTCACCCCTCCACTTT.

This clonotype was picked up a small number of times. V gene TRBV12-3 or TRBV12-4 combines with J gene TRBJ1-5, with 7 bases fitting TRBD1. Trimming removed 7 bases from V and 3 bases from J; junction bases left unmatched: 3. The CDR3 length is 13 residues. The CDR3 reads CASTTGDNQPQHF. CDR3 DNA sequence: TGTGCCAGCACCACAGGGGACAATCAGCCCCAGCATTTT.

There are a few counts of this clonotype. The rearrangement uses TRBV12-3 or TRBV12-4 and TRBJ2-1; D call uncertain. The CDR3 extends over 13 amino acids. Trimming left V 7 bases short and J 9 bases short, with 16 bases between. The CDR3 here is CASTPTPIGEQFF. The CDR3 DNA reads TGTGCCAGCACCCCCACCCCCATCGGTGAGCAGTTCTTC.

The table lists this clonotype with a few counts. The chain is built from TRBV5-1 and TRBJ1-2; TRBD1 is a possible D gene (6 bases). The CDR3 loop spans 15 amino acids. V dropped 4 bases and J dropped 4 bases, with 17 bases sitting between them. Germline V gene lookup returns CDR1 SGHRS and CDR2 YFSETQ. The DNA of the CDR3 is TGCGCCAGCAGCATAAGCGAAGGGGGTACCTATGGCTACACCTTC. Translated, it gives CASSISEGGTYGYTF.

The rearrangement uses TRBV4-3 and TRBJ1-6; D ambiguous. Germline values: CDR1 LGHNA, CDR2 YSLEER. V lost 0 bases to trimming and J lost 7 bases, with 10 bases between them. This CDR3 region has 15 residues. The CDR3 is CASSQEPEVNSPLHF. The CDR3 DNA follows: TGCGCCAGCAGCCAAGAACCGGAGGTGAATTCACCCCTCCACTTT.

This clonotype occurred a few times. J is TRBJ1-1 and V is TRBV5-1; D ambiguous. Germline CDR1 and CDR2: SGHRS and YFSETQ. The CDR3 loop spans 14 amino acids. Trimming left V 3 bases short and J 0 bases short, with 9 bases between. As DNA, the CDR3 is TGCGCCAGCAGCTCCTACGGTTTGAACACTGAAGCTTTCTTT. Protein sequence: CASSSYGLNTEAFF.

This chain joins TRBV20-1 and TRBJ1-2; no firm D call. Germline CDR1 reads DFQATT; CDR2 reads SNEGSKA (reference sequence). The CDR3 totals 13 residues. Trimming shortened V by 0 bases and J by 4 bases, and 9 bases separated the two germline ends. In DNA form, the CDR3 reads TGCAGTGCTAGAGATTCAGGAGCCTATGGCTACACCTTC. Protein product: CSARDSGAYGYTF.

This clonotype was seen only a few times. The genes are TRBV20-1 and TRBJ2-3; the match to TRBD1 covers 8 bases. Trimming took 3 bases from V and 4 from J; bases not matched to a gene: 9. CDR1 and CDR2 from the germline V gene are DFQATT and SNEGSKA (reference sequence). This CDR3 is built from 15 residues. The CDR3 DNA reads TGCAGTGCTAGTCCCTGGCAGGGGGCCGCAGATACGCAGTATTTT. As protein: CSASPWQGAADTQYF.

This chain joins TRBV7-6 and TRBJ2-3, with 10 bases lining up with TRBD1. V dropped 5 bases and J dropped 5; count of bases not matched to a gene: 7. Germline V gene lookup returns CDR1 SGHVS and CDR2 FNYEAQ. The CDR3 runs 15 residues. The CDR3 reads CASSRVTGGLDTQYF. CDR3 coding DNA: TGTGCCAGCAGCCGGGTGACAGGGGGCCTAGATACGCAGTATTTT.

The chain uses TRBV11-2 and TRBJ2-2; 13 bases agree with TRBD2. Germline-derived CDR1 and CDR2 are SGHAT and FQNNGV. V was clipped by 2 bases and J by 7 bases; unmatched bases: 7. The CDR3 totals 17 residues. CDR3 amino acids: CASSLPRTSGGYGELFF. The CDR3 nucleotides are TGTGCCAGCAGCTTACCACGGACTAGCGGGGGTTACGGGGAGCTGTTTTTT.

The table lists this clonotype with a few counts. The chain carries TRBV4-3 and TRBJ1-2; unclear D gene. There are 15 residues in the CDR3. Trimming cost V 2 bases and J 4 bases, with 14 bases left between them. CDR1 and CDR2 from the germline V gene are LGHNA and YSLEER. The CDR3 loop is CASSQLGSRIYGYTF. CDR3 sequence (DNA): TGCGCCAGCAGCCAATTAGGTTCCAGAATCTATGGCTACACCTTC.

The chain joins TRBV15 to TRBJ2-3; TRBD2 might be the D (5 bases). Trimming removed 0 bases from V and 11 bases from J, with 12 bases in between. The CDR3 is 13 residues long. From germline, CDR1 is LNHNV and CDR2 YYDKDF (reference sequence). The CDR3 protein is CATSRDEGSLQYF. CDR3 coding DNA: TGTGCCACCAGCAGAGATGAGGGTAGTTTGCAGTATTTT.

The chain links TRBV3-1 to TRBJ1-6; D not resolved. Trimming removed 0 bases at V and 8 bases at J, with 8 bases between. Germline lookup yields CDR1 LGHDT and CDR2 YNNKEL (reference sequence). This CDR3 region has 14 residues. The CDR3 is CASSQDPGHSPLHF. The DNA for the CDR3 is TGTGCCAGCAGCCAAGATCCAGGACATTCACCCCTCCACTTT. Complete variable domain (other parts from reference TRBV3-1 and TRBJ1-6): DTAVSQTPKYLVTQMGNDKSIKCEQNLGHDTMYWYKQDSKKFLKIMFSYNNKELIINETVPNRFSPKSPDKAHLNLHINSLELGDSAVYFCASSQDPGHSPLHFGNGTRLTVT.

The J gene is TRBJ1-6, the V gene TRBV5-1, with unresolved D. V was shortened by 0 bases and J by 7 bases, with 8 bases between the two germline ends. The CDR3 length is 14 residues. Germline V CDR1 and CDR2: SGHRS, YFSETQ. CDR3 DNA sequence: TGCGCCAGCAGCTTGGTGCCAGAAAATTCACCCCTCCACTTT. It codes for CASSLVPENSPLHF.

The gene calls are TRBV6-2 or TRBV6-3 and TRBJ1-5; possibly TRBD1 for D (6 bases). Germline loops: CDR1 MNHEY, CDR2 SVGEGT. This CDR3 contains 14 residues. V gave up 6 bases and J gave up 0 bases, with 9 bases separating them. DNA for the CDR3: TGTGCCAGCAGAACAGGGTATAGCAATCAGCCCCAGCATTTT. Its translation is CASRTGYSNQPQHF.

This clonotype was counted a single time. The gene calls are TRBV7-2 and TRBJ1-2; 9 bases line up with TRBD1. The CDR3 covers 17 residues. Germline CDR1 SGHTA, CDR2 FQGNSA. V shed 5 bases, J shed 8 bases, and the junction held 18 bases outside the gene matches. The CDR3 region is CASSPAGMTGGSGGYTF. The DNA of the CDR3 is TGTGCCAGCAGCCCTGCGGGGATGACAGGGGGTAGTGGAGGCTACACCTTC.

This CDR3 reads CASSQDWQGEQYF. Written as DNA, the CDR3 is TGCGCCAGCAGCCAAGATTGGCAGGGCGAGCAGTACTTC. The genes are TRBV4-3 and TRBJ2-7, with D tentatively TRBD1 (5 bases). V was cut by 0 bases and J by 6 bases, with 9 bases left in between. This CDR3 is 13 amino acids long. Germline V lookup: CDR1 LGHNA, CDR2 YSLEER.

There are a few counts of this clonotype. The chain links TRBV27 to TRBJ1-2; TRBD1 might be the D (6 bases). This CDR3 has 15 amino acids. Trimming took off 3 bases at V and 4 bases at J, with 15 bases between the two ends. CDR1 and CDR2 (germline): MNHEY, SMNVEV (reference sequence). This CDR3 is CASSFSRGAGYGYTF. The DNA of the CDR3 is TGTGCCAGCAGTTTCTCCCGGGGGGCTGGCTATGGCTACACCTTC.